This T cell receptor beta chain came from a study of cytomegalovirus exposure and HLA in healthy donors. Overall study: The Caucasian-associated ancestry cluster contained 81% of the approximately 400 genotyped donors. Broader study findings: It was likely that a cluster of highly shared sequence variants was a sequencing artifact. The number of N-insertions in an Asian-associated ancestry cluster was reportedly below the approximately 700-donor mean in a later analysis.

CDR1 KGHSH and CDR2 LQKENI come from the germline V gene. V dropped 6 bases and J dropped 9 bases, with 14 bases sitting between them. CDR3 length: 12 residues. Regarding this clone: Its antigen is unidentified.

The PCR employed 60 Vbeta primers together with 13 Jbeta primers. Sequenced by immunoSEQ multiplex PCR; TCRdb stores in-frame clones only, minus some. The sample lists about 190,000 clones; around 80% were seen once. Sequenced material: PBMCs. This chain connects TRBV18 to TRBJ1-1; D is perhaps TRBD1 (6 bases). The clonotype originates from a middle-aged man in good health and CMV-seropositive. The CDR3 spells CASSPEGVKAFF. The CDR3 bases are TGTGCCAGCTCTCCCGAGGGGGTTAAAGCTTTCTTT.